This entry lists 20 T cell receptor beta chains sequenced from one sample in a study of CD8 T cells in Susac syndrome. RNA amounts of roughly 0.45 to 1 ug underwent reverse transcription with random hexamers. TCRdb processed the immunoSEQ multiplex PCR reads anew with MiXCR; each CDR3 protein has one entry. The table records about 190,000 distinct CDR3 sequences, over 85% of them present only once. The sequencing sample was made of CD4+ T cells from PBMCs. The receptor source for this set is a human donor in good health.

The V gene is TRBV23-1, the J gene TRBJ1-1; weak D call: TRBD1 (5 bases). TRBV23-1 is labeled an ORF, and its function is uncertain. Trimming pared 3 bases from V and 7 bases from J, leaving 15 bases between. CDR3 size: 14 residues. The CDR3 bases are TGCGCCAGCAGTCACCCCGAACCGCAGGGTGAAGCTTTCTTT. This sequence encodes CASSHPEPQGEAFF.

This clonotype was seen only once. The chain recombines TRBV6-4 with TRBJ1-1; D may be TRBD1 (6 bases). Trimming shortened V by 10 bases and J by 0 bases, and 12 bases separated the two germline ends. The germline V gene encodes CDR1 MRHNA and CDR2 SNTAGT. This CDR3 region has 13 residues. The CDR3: CAIDRSLNTEAFF. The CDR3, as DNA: TGTGCCATAGACAGGTCCCTGAACACTGAAGCTTTCTTT.

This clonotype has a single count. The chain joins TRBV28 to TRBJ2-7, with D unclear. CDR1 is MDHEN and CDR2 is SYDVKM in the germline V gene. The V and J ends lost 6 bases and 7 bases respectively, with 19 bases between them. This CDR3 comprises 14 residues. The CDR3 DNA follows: TGTGCCAGCAGCCCCGCTCTAGGCCCTAGGGAGCAGTACTTC. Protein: CASSPALGPREQYF.

This chain's CDR3 is CASSRTSPGTGNEQYF. The DNA for the CDR3 is TGTGCCAGCAGCAGAACGAGCCCCGGGACAGGGAACGAGCAGTACTTC. The chain employs TRBV9 and TRBJ2-7, with TRBD1 matching 9 bases. Germline V gene data show CDR1 as SGDLS and CDR2 as YYNGEE. The CDR3 extends over 16 amino acids. V shed 4 bases and J 5 bases; nucleotides not matched to a gene: 13.

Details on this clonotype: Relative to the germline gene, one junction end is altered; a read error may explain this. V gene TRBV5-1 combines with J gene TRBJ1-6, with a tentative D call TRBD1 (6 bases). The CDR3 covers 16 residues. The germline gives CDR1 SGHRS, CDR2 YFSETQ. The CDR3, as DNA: TGCGCCAGCAGCGCGGTAGGGGGAGCGGATAATTCCCCCCTCCACTTT. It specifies CASSAVGGADNSPLHF.

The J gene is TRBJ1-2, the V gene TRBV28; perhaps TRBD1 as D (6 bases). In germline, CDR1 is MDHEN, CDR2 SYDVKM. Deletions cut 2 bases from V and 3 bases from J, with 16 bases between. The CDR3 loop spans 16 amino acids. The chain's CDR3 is CASSLSDRDKDYGYTF. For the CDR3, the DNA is TGTGCCAGCAGTTTAAGCGACCGGGACAAAGACTATGGCTACACCTTC.

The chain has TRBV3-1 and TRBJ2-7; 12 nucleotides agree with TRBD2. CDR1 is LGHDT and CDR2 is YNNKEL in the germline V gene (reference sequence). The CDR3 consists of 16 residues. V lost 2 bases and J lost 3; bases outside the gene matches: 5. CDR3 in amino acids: CASSQPLAGGYYEQYF. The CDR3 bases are TGTGCCAGCAGCCAACCACTAGCGGGGGGTTACTACGAGCAGTACTTC.

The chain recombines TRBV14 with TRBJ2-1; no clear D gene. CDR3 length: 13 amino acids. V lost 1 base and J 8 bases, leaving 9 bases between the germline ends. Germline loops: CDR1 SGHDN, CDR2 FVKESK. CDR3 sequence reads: CASSQVLFDEQFF. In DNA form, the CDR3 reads TGTGCCAGCAGCCAAGTACTATTTGATGAGCAGTTCTTC.

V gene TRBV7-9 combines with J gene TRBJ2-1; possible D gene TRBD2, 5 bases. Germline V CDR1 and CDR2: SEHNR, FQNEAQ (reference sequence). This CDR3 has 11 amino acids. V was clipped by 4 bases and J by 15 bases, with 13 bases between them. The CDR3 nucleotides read TGTGCCAGCAGCTCCCCCCCTGAGGGGTTCTTC. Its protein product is CASSSPPEGFF.

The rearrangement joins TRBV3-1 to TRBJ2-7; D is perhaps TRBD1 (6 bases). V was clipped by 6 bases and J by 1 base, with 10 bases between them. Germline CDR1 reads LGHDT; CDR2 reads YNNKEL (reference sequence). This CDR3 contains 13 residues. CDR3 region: CASSIGQSYEQYF. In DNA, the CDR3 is TGTGCCAGCAGTATTGGACAGTCCTACGAGCAGTACTTC.

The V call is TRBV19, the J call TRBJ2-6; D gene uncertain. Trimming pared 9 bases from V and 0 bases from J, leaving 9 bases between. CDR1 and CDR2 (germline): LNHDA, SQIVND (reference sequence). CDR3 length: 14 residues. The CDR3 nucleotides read TGTGCCAGCAGTGACCCCTCTGGGGCCAACGTCCTGACTTTC. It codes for CASSDPSGANVLTF.

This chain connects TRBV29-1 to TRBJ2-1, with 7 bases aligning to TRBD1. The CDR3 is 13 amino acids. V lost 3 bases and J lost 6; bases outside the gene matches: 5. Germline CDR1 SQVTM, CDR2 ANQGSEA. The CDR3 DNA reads TGCAGCGTTGAGACAGGGATGAGCAATGAGCAGTTCTTC. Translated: CSVETGMSNEQFF.

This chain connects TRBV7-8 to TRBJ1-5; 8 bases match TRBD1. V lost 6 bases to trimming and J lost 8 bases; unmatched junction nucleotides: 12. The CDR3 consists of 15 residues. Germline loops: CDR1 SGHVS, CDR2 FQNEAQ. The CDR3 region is CASRLPDREVEPQHF. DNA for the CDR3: TGTGCCAGCAGACTACCGGACAGGGAGGTAGAGCCCCAGCATTTT.

This CDR3 reads CASSVGGRSTQETQYF. In nucleotides, the CDR3 is TGTGCCAGCAGCGTAGGTGGGAGGAGCACCCAAGAGACCCAGTACTTC. The rearrangement joins TRBV9 to TRBJ2-5; the D gene is possibly TRBD2 (6 bases). Germline V lookup: CDR1 SGDLS, CDR2 YYNGEE. V lost 0 bases, J lost 1 base, and 13 bases lay in between. This CDR3 is built from 16 residues. The whole variable domain, filled in from reference TRBV9 and TRBJ2-5, reads DSGVTQTPKHLITATGQRVTLRCSPRSGDLSVYWYQQSLDQGLQFLIQYYNGEERAKGNILERFSAQQFPDLHSELNLSSLELGDSALYFCASSVGGRSTQETQYFGPGTRLLVL.

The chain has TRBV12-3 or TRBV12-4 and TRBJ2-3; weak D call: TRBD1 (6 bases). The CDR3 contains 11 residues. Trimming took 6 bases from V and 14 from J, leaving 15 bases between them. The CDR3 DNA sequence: TGTGCCAGCAGCACAGGGACCCCGCGGTATTTT. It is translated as CASSTGTPRYF.

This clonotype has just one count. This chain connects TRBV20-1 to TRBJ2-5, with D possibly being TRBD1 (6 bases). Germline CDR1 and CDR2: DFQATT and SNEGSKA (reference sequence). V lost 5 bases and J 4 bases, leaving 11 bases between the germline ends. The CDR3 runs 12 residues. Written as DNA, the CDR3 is TGCAGTGCTTTAGGGACATCAGAGACCCAGTACTTC. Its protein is CSALGTSETQYF.

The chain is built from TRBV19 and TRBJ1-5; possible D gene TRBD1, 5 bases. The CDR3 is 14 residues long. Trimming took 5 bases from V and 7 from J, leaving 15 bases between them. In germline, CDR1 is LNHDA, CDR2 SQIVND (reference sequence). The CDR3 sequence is CASSDSPINQPQHF. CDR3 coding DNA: TGTGCCAGTAGTGACAGTCCTATTAACCAGCCCCAGCATTTT.

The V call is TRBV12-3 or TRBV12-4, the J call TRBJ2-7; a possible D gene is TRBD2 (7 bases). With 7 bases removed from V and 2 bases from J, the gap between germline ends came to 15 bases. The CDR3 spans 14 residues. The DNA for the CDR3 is TGTGCCAGCACGGGGGGCGGGACTCCCTACGAGCAGTACTTC. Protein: CASTGGGTPYEQYF.

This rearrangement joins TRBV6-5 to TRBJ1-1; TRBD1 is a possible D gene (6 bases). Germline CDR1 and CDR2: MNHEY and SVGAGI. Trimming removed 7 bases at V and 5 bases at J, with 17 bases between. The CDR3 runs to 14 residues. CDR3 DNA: TGTGCCAGCATCAAGACAGGAGGGGCGACTGAAGCTTTCTTT. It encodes CASIKTGGATEAFF.

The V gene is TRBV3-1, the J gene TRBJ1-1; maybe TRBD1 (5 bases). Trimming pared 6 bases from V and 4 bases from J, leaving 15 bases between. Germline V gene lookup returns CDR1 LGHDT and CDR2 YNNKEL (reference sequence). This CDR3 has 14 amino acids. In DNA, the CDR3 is TGTGCCAGCAGTACGGGGACGGCGAGCACTGAAGCTTTCTTT. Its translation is CASSTGTASTEAFF.